This T cell receptor (beta chain) was profiled in a study of blood T cell repertoires in COVID-19. Turning to the study itself: COVID-19 samples from acute and convalescent phases originated in the United States, Italy and Spain. The analysed material was cDNA or gDNA that came from T cells, B-cell-depleted T cells, or PBMCs.

In the original analysis: From reference gene primer amplification, estimates of nucleated cell counts were derived. Repertoires were generated with immunoSEQ multiplex PCR, while TCRdb's copy carries only in-frame clones and drops some. V, J and clone size derive from that table, while D and trimming were established from the DNA sequence. The data show approximately 150,000 clones, 84% seen once. V lost 4 bases and J lost 4, with 12 bases in between. Germline-derived CDR1 and CDR2 are SGHNT and YENEEA. This CDR3 region has 14 residues. The J gene is TRBJ2-3, the V gene TRBV11-3, with D perhaps TRBD1 (6 bases). The sequence came from a woman in her forties or fifties in a cohort sampled during active or convalescent COVID-19. The specimen sequenced was peripheral blood. The CDR3 here is CASSSGVGSDTQYF. In DNA, the CDR3 is TGTGCCAGCAGCTCAGGGGTCGGATCAGATACGCAGTATTTT.